This TCR beta chain was captured in a study of T cell responses to AZD1222 COVID-19 vaccine. After removal of 6 bases from V and 12 bases from J, the junction contained 7 bases not matched to a gene. Germline-derived CDR1 and CDR2 are DFQATT and SNEGSKA (reference sequence). This CDR3 spans 11 amino acids. Findings and limits, study-wide: CD4 TCRs associated with vaccination spanned spike, dominating at 160-218 and 743-854. Reportedly, nearly half the spike-specific TCRs target unmutated variant regions.

Concerning this clone itself: The target antigen is unknown.

Here immunoSEQ multiplex PCR was the method, and the copy in TCRdb shows in-frame clones only, minus some. Here the sample spans roughly 100,000 clones, roughly 91% being singletons. The source was peripheral blood, collected on day 0 of AZD1222 vaccination. This TCR derives from an adult in good health. The chain uses TRBV20-1 and TRBJ2-1, with TRBD2 matching over 8 bases. CDR3 in amino acids: CSAPSGRAQFF. CDR3 sequence (DNA): TGCAGTGCCCCAAGCGGGAGAGCGCAGTTCTTC.